This TCR beta chain comes out of a study of T cells in localized non-small cell lung cancer. Per the germline V gene, CDR1 is MNHNS and CDR2 is SASEGT. This CDR3 has 12 residues. V was cut by 5 bases and J by 3 bases, with 8 bases left in between. Remarks on this clone: Its antigen remains unknown.

Study results and caveats: The tumor had only one region sequenced, so heterogeneity remains possible. Among the tissues sampled, uninvolved adjacent lung had the highest T cell clonality, above tumor. Higher blood T cell density went with longer overall survival.

Using immunoSEQ multiplex PCR, the repertoire was profiled, and TCRdb retains in-frame clones only, with some absent. The table includes about 4,500 clones, about 92% detected once. The source of this sequence is a woman aged 35 to 69 with stage I lung adenocarcinoma. The input for sequencing was peripheral blood, taken before any cancer treatment. The V call is TRBV6-1, the J call TRBJ2-7; D is unresolved. The chain's CDR3 is CASSSDIYEQYF. CDR3 sequence (DNA): TGTGCCAGCAGTTCCGACATCTACGAGCAGTACTTC.